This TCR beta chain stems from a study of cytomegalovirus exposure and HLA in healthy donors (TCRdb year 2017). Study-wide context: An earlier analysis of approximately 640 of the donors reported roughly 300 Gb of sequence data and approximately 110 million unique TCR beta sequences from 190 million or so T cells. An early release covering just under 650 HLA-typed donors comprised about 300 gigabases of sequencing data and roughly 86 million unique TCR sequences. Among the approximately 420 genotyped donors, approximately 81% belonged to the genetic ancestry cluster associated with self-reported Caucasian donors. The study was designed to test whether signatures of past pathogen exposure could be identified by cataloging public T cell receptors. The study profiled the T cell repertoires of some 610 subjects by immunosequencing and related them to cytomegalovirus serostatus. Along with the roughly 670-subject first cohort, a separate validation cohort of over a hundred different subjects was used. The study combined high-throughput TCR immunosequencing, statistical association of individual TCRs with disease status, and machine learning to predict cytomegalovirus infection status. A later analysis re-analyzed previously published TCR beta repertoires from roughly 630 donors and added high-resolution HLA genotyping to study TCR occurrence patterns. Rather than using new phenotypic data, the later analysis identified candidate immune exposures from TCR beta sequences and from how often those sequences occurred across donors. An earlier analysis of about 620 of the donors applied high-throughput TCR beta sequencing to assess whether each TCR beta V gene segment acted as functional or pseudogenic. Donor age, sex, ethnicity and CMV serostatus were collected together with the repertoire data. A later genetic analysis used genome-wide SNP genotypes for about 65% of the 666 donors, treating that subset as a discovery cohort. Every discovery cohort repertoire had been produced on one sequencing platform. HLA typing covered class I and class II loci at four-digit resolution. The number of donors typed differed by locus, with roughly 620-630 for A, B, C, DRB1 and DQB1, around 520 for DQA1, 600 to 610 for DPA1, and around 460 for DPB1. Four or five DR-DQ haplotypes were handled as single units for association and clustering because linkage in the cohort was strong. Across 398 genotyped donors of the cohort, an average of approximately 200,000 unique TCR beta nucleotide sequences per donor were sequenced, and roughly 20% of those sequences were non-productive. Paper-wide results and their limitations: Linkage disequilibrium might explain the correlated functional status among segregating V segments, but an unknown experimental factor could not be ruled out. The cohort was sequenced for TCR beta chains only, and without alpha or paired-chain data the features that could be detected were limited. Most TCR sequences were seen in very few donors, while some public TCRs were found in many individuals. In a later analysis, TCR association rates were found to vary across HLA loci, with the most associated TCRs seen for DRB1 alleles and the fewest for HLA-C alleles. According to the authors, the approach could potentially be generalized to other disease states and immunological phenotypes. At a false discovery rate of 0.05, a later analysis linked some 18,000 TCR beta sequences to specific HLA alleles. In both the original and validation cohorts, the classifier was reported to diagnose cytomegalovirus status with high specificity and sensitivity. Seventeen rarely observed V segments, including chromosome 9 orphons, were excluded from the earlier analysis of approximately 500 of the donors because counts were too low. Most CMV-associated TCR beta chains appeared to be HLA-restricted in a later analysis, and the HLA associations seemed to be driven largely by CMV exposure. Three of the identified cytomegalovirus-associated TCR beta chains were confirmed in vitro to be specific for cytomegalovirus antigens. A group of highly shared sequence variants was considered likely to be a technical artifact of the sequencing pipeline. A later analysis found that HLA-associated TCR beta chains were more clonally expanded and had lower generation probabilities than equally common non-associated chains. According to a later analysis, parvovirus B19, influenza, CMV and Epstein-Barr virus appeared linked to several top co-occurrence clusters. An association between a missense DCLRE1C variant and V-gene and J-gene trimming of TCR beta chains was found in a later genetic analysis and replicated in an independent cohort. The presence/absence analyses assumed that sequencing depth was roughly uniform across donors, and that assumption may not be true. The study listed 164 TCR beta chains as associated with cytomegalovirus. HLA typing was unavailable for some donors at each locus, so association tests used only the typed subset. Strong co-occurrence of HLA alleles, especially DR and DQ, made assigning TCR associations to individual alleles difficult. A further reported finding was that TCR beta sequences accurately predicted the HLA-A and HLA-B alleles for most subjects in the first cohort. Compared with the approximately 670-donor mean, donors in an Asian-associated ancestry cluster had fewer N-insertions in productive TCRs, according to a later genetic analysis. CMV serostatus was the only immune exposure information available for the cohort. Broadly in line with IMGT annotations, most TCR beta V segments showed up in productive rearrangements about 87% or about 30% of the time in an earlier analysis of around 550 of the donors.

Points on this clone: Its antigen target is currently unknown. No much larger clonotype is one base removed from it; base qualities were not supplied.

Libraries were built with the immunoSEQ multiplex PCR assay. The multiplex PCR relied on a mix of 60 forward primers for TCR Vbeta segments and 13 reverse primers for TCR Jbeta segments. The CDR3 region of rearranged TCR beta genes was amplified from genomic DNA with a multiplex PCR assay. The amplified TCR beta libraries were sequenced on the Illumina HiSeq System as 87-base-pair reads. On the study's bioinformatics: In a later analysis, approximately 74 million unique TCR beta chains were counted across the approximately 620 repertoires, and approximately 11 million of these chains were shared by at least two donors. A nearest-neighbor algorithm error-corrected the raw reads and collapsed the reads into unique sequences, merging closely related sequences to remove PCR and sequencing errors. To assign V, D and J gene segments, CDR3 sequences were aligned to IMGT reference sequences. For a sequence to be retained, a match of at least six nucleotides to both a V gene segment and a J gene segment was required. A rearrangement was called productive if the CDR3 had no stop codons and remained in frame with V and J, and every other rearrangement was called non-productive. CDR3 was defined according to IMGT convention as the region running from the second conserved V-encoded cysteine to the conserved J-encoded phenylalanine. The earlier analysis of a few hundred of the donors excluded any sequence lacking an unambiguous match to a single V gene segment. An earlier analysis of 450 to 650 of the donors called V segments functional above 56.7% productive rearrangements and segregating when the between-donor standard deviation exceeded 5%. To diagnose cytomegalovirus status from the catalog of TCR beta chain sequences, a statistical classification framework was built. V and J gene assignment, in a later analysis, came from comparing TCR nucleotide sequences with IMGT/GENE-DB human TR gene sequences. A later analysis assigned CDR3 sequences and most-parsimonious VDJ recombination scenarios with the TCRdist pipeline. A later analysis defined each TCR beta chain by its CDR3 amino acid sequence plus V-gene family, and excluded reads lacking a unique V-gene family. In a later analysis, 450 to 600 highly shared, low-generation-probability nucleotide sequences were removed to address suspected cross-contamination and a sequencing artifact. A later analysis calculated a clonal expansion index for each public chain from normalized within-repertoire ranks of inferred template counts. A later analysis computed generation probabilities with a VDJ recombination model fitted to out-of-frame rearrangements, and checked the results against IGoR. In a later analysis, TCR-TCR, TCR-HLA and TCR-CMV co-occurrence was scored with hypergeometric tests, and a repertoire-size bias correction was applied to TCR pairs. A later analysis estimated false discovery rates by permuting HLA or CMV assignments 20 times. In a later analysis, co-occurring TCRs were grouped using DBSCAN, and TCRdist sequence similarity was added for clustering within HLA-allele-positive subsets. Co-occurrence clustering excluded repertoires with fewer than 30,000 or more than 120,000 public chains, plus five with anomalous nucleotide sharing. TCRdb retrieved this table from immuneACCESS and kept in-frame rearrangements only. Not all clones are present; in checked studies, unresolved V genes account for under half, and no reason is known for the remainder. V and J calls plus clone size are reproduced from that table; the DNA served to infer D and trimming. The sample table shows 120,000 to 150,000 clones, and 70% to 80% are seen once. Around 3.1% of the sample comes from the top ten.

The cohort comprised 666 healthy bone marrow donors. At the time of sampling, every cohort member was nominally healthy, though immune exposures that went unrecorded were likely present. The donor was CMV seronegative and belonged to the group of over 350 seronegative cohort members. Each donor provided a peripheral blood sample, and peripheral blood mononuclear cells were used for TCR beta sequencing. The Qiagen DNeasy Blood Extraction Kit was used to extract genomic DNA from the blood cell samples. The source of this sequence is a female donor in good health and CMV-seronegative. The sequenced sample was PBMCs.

The nucleotide sequence is TGTGCCAGTACACCGAGGGCCTTCTCTGGAAACACCATATATTTT. This is translated as CASTPRAFSGNTIYF. The rearrangement combines TRBV19 with TRBJ1-3, with the D gene too uncertain to name. For CDR1 and CDR2, the germline V gene (reference sequence) lists LNHDA and SQIVND. The junction shows trimming of 7 bases on V and 0 bases on J, plus 13 bases between the germline ends. The CDR3 numbers 15 residues from cysteine through phenylalanine. The CDR3 DNA has 45 bases and is translated from base 1.